These 22 T cell receptor beta chains share one sample of origin, sequenced in a study of T-cell reconstitution after alpha-beta-depleted transplantation in children. A TCRbeta library incorporating unique molecular identifiers was prepared. Via MiXCR, TCRdb re-called the PCR reads, giving one row per CDR3 protein. Of some 350,000 distinct CDR3 sequences detected, 15% to 20% appear once; the ten largest clones hold roughly 40%. The sample was PBMCs, mostly from graft donor cells, taken 360 days after TCRalphabeta/CD19-depleted stem cell transplant. The receptors shown here come from a male patient aged 2 to 10 who had a stem cell transplant for acute lymphoblastic leukemia, so the T cells may come from the graft donor.

This CDR3 reads CASTRLAVGGQFF. For the CDR3, the DNA is TGTGCCAGCACAAGGCTAGCGGTAGGGGGGCAGTTCTTC. The chain carries TRBV28 and TRBJ2-1, with D possibly being TRBD2 (7 bases). Trimming stripped 7 bases from V and 12 bases from J, with 19 bases between. The CDR3 length is 13 residues. From germline, CDR1 is MDHEN and CDR2 SYDVKM.

This clonotype has just a few counts. V is TRBV28 and J is TRBJ2-7; possibly TRBD2 for D (6 bases). The ends were cut back, 4 bases at V and 6 bases at J, with 7 bases in the middle. Germline V gene lookup returns CDR1 MDHEN and CDR2 SYDVKM. CDR3 size: 11 residues. The CDR3 protein is CASSWTTEQYF. The CDR3 DNA reads TGTGCCAGCAGTTGGACTACCGAGCAGTACTTC.

The V gene is TRBV12-3 or TRBV12-4, the J gene TRBJ1-6, with 9 bases fitting TRBD1. V lost 5 bases, J lost 7 bases, and 9 bases stayed unmatched. The CDR3 length is 16 residues. CDR3 nucleotide sequence: TGTGCCAGCAGTCCCGGACAGGGGATAAGAAATTCACCCCTCCACTTT. This translates into CASSPGQGIRNSPLHF.

The sample holds a few counts of this clonotype. The chain links TRBV5-1 to TRBJ2-1, with D unresolved. This CDR3 has 13 residues. Trimming removed 6 bases from V and 6 bases from J, with 13 bases in between. CDR1 and CDR2 (germline): SGHRS, YFSETQ. CDR3 DNA sequence: TGCGCCAGCATTGGGGATCTTAGCAATGAGCAGTTCTTC. This codes for CASIGDLSNEQFF. The full variable domain, with the rest looked up from reference TRBV5-1 and TRBJ2-1, is KAGVTQTPRYLIKTRGQQVTLSCSPISGHRSVSWYQQTPGQGLQFLFEYFSETQRNKGNFPGRFSGRQFSNSRSEMNVSTLELGDSALYLCASIGDLSNEQFFGPGTRLTVL.

This clonotype has at least ten counts. The chain uses TRBV27 and TRBJ2-1; 10 bases fit TRBD1. Germline CDR1 is MNHEY and CDR2 is SMNVEV (reference sequence). The trim removed 3 bases at V and 8 bases at J, leaving 4 bases unmatched. This CDR3 contains 14 residues. CDR3 residues: CASSFGTGADEQFF. The CDR3 bases are TGTGCCAGCAGTTTCGGGACAGGGGCCGATGAGCAGTTCTTC.

This clonotype has more than one count but fewer than ten. The rearrangement uses TRBV3-1 and TRBJ2-5; TRBD2 agrees at 9 bases. Germline trimming cut 2 bases from V and 0 bases from J; bases unmatched to any gene: 7. Germline lookup yields CDR1 LGHDT and CDR2 YNNKEL (reference sequence). CDR3 length: 17 residues. CDR3 coding DNA: TGTGCCAGCAGCCAACTAGGGACTAGCCCGTACCAAGAGACCCAGTACTTC. This codes for CASSQLGTSPYQETQYF.

The rearrangement uses TRBV28 and TRBJ2-5, with a possible D match to TRBD2 (6 bases). Trimming removed 3 bases from V and 3 bases from J, with 11 bases in between. The germline gives CDR1 MDHEN, CDR2 SYDVKM. The CDR3 is 14 residues long. CDR3 DNA sequence: TGTGCCAGCAGTTTCTATCCGGGAGAAGAGACCCAGTACTTC. Encoded protein: CASSFYPGEETQYF.

This chain uses TRBV7-3 with TRBJ2-3, with 8 bases matching TRBD1. The germline CDR1 and CDR2 sequences are SGHTA and FQGTGA. The CDR3 totals 21 residues. The junction had 23 bases not matched to a gene; V was cut back by 5 bases and J by 1 base. The DNA of the CDR3 is TGTGCCAGCAGCCTAAGAATTTTCAGGGGGCGCAGGTCCGGGGGCACAGATACGCAGTATTTT. Its translation: CASSLRIFRGRRSGGTDTQYF. Full variable domain (missing parts from reference TRBV7-3 and TRBJ2-3): GAGVSQTPSNKVTEKGKYVELRCDPISGHTALYWYRQSLGQGPEFLIYFQGTGAADDSGLPNDRFFAVRPEGSVSTLKIQRTERGDSAVYLCASSLRIFRGRRSGGTDTQYFGPGTRLTVL.

The chain combines TRBV28 with TRBJ1-4; no clear D gene. The CDR3 contains 11 residues. Germline lookup yields CDR1 MDHEN and CDR2 SYDVKM. Written as DNA, the CDR3 is TGTGCGGTTCGGGATAATGAAAAACTGTTTTTT. It encodes CAVRDNEKLFF.

The rearrangement uses TRBV4-3 and TRBJ2-5; a weak D match, TRBD2 (6 bases). Trimming cost V 0 bases and J 2 bases, with 10 bases left between them. CDR3 length: 15 amino acids. CDR1 and CDR2 (germline): LGHNA, YSLEER. Here the CDR3 reads CASSQESSVQETQYF. The CDR3 bases are TGCGCCAGCAGCCAAGAATCTAGCGTACAAGAGACCCAGTACTTC.

This clonotype came up many times. For the CDR3, the DNA is TGCAGTGCTAGAGATTTCGGGACAGTAATGGTAGAGACCCAGTACTTC. Translation: CSARDFGTVMVETQYF. The rearrangement links TRBV20-1 to TRBJ2-5; 7 bases align to TRBD1. The germline V gene encodes CDR1 DFQATT and CDR2 SNEGSKA (reference sequence). The CDR3 has 16 amino acids. The junction had 11 bases not matched to a gene; V was cut back by 0 bases and J by 4 bases.

This clonotype was detected ten times or more. DNA of the CDR3: TGTGCCAGCAGTTTCCCGGGACAGGGGGCGTACGAGCAGTACTTC. Protein sequence: CASSFPGQGAYEQYF. The V call is TRBV12-3 or TRBV12-4, the J call TRBJ2-7; 12 bases are shared with TRBD1. J gave up 4 bases and V 3 bases, and 4 bases lay outside the gene matches. This CDR3 has 15 residues.

The V gene is TRBV7-9, the J gene TRBJ2-7, with D perhaps TRBD1 (7 bases). Germline V gene lookup returns CDR1 SEHNR and CDR2 FQNEAQ (reference sequence). The CDR3 has 13 amino acids. V shed 8 bases and J shed 1 base, with 12 bases lying between them. The CDR3 loop reads CASQGGISYEQYF. As DNA, the CDR3 is TGTGCCAGCCAGGGGGGTATTTCCTACGAGCAGTACTTC.

This clonotype was recorded a few times. J is TRBJ2-7 and V is TRBV27, with a tentative D call TRBD2 (7 bases). V was clipped by 4 bases and J by 10 bases, with 17 bases between them. Germline lookup yields CDR1 MNHEY and CDR2 SMNVEV (reference sequence). The CDR3 loop spans 13 amino acids. The chain's CDR3 is CASSYTLGGRQYF. DNA for the CDR3: TGTGCCAGCAGTTATACTTTGGGGGGGCGACAGTACTTC.

This chain joins TRBV5-1 and TRBJ2-7; 7 nucleotides line up with TRBD1. Germline lookup yields CDR1 SGHRS and CDR2 YFSETQ. The CDR3 has 15 residues. With V trimmed by 4 bases and J by 3 bases, 10 bases remained unmatched. CDR3 in amino acids: CASSPRDSLVYEQYF. As DNA, the CDR3 is TGCGCCAGCAGCCCTAGGGACAGCCTAGTCTACGAGCAGTACTTC.

This clonotype was observed a handful of times. The DNA is omitted, as the CDR3 cannot be located on it reliably, and the CDR3 follows TCRdb's listing. J is TRBJ2-7 and V is TRBV29-1; the D call TRBD2 from the table was never checked on the DNA. Both ends counted, the CDR3 spans 13 residues. Per germline, CDR1 SQVTM and CDR2 ANQGSEA. The CDR3 region is CSVGGGTSGSRYF.

The chain combines TRBV20-1 with TRBJ2-7; 11 bases map to TRBD2. The CDR3 is 17 residues long. Per the germline V gene, CDR1 is DFQATT and CDR2 is SNEGSKA (reference sequence). The V segment lost 7 bases and the J segment 0 bases; nucleotides outside the gene matches: 14. The chain's CDR3 is CSVTPGLAVFSSYEQYF. CDR3 bases: TGCAGTGTTACCCCGGGACTAGCGGTCTTTAGCTCCTACGAGCAGTACTTC.

The chain employs TRBV4-3 and TRBJ2-7; 7 bases are a match to TRBD2. This CDR3 contains 16 residues. V gave up 5 bases and J gave up 2 bases; unmatched junction bases: 12. Germline CDR1 LGHNA, CDR2 YSLEER. In DNA, the CDR3 is TGCGCCAGCAGCGAACGACTGGCTAGCGGCCCCTACGAGCAGTACTTC. Translated, it gives CASSERLASGPYEQYF.

This clonotype was found many times. The chain couples TRBV20-1 to TRBJ2-7; 13 positions agree with TRBD2. V shed 0 bases, J shed 2 bases, and the junction held 4 bases outside the gene matches. Germline V gene lookup returns CDR1 DFQATT and CDR2 SNEGSKA (reference sequence). CDR3 length: 16 amino acids. The CDR3 reads CSARDLGLAGTYEQYF. Written as DNA, the CDR3 is TGCAGTGCTAGAGATTTGGGACTAGCGGGAACCTACGAGCAGTACTTC.

This clonotype was recorded a few times. The gene calls are TRBV3-1 and TRBJ1-1; no clear D. Germline values: CDR1 LGHDT, CDR2 YNNKEL (reference sequence). This CDR3 spans 13 amino acids. Trimming removed 2 bases from V and 1 base from J, with 5 bases in between. CDR3: CASSQRANTEAFF. Here the CDR3 DNA reads TGTGCCAGCAGCCAAAGGGCGAACACTGAAGCTTTCTTT. The variable domain in full, with the rest retrieved from reference TRBV3-1 and TRBJ1-1, is DTAVSQTPKYLVTQMGNDKSIKCEQNLGHDTMYWYKQDSKKFLKIMFSYNNKELIINETVPNRFSPKSPDKAHLNLHINSLELGDSAVYFCASSQRANTEAFFGQGTRLTVV.

This chain connects TRBV6-1 to TRBJ2-3; 7 nucleotides agree with TRBD1. The germline gives CDR1 MNHNS, CDR2 SASEGT. Trimming cost V 9 bases and J 0 bases; bases outside gene matches: 6. The CDR3 has 14 residues. CDR3 region: CASLPGQSTDTQYF. The CDR3, as DNA: TGTGCCAGTTTGCCGGGACAGAGCACAGATACGCAGTATTTT.

This clonotype was found a few times. The chain joins TRBV28 to TRBJ2-3, with D unresolved. V was cut by 3 bases and J by 0 bases, with 13 bases left in between. Germline V gives CDR1 MDHEN, CDR2 SYDVKM. The CDR3 consists of 16 residues. CDR3 coding DNA: TGTGCCAGCAGTTTTCCCCAGACGGGTAGCACAGATACGCAGTATTTT. Amino acids: CASSFPQTGSTDTQYF.